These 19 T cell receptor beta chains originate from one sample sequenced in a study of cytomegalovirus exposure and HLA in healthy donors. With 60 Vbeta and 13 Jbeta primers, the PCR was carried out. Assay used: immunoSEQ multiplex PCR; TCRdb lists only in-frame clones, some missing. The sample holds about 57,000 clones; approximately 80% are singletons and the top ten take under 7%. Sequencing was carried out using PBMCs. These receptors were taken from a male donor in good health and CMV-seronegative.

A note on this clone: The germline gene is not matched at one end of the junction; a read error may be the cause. The CDR3 here is CAITEGTGGPTEAFF. The DNA for the CDR3 is TGTGCCATCACTGAGGGAACAGGGGGCCCCACTGAAGCTTTCTTT. This rearrangement joins TRBV10-3 to TRBJ1-1, with 9 bases aligning to TRBD1. Germline values: CDR1 ENHRY, CDR2 SYGVKD. This CDR3 contains 15 residues.

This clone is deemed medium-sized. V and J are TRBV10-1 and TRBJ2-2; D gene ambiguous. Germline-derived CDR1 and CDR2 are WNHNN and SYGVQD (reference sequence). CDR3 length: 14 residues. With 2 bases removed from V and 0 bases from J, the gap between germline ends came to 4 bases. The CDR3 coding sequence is TGCGCCAGCAGTGAGAGCGCGAACACCGGGGAGCTGTTTTTT. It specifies CASSESANTGELFF.

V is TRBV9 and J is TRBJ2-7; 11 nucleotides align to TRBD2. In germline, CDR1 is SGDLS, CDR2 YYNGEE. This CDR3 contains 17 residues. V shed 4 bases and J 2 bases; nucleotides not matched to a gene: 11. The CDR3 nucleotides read TGTGCCAGCAGCCCCCCAGTCGGGACTAGCGGAACCTACGAGCAGTACTTC. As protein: CASSPPVGTSGTYEQYF.

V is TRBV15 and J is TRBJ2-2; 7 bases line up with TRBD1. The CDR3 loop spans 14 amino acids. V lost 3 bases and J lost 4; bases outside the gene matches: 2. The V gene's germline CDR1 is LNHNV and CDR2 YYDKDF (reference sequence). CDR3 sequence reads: CATSRTGLTGELFF. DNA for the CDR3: TGTGCCACCAGCAGGACAGGGCTCACCGGGGAGCTGTTTTTT.

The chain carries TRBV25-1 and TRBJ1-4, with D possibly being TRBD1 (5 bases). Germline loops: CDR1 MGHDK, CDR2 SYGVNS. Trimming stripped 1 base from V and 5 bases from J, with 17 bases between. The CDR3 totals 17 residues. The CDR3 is CASSESGQGLMNEKLFF. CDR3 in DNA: TGTGCCAGCAGTGAATCAGGGCAGGGTCTCATGAATGAAAAACTGTTTTTT.

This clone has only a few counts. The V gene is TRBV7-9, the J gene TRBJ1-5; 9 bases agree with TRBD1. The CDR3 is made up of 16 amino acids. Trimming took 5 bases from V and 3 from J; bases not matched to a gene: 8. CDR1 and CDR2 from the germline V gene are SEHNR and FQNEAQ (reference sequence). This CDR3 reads CASSPAGTGNNQPQHF. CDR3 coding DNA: TGTGCCAGCAGCCCCGCCGGGACAGGGAACAATCAGCCCCAGCATTTT.

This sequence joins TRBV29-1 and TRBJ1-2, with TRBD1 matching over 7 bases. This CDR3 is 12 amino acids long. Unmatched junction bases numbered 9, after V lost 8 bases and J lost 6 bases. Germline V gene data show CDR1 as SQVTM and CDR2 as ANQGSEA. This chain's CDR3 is CSTRQGADGYTF. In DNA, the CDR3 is TGCAGCACTAGACAGGGCGCGGATGGCTACACCTTC.

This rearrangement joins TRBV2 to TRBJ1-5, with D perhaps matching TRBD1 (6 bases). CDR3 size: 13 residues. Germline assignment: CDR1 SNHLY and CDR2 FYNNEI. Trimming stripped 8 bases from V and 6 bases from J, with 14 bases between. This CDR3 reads CASGPLGGQPQHF. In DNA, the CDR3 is TGTGCCAGCGGGCCACTAGGGGGTCAGCCCCAGCATTTT.

DNA for the CDR3: TGCGCCAGCAGCTCCCTTGGCACAGATACGCAGTATTTT. It yields the protein CASSSLGTDTQYF. V is TRBV5-1 and J is TRBJ2-3; D is uncertain. The CDR3 is 13 residues long. V lost 3 bases to trimming and J lost 1 base, with 6 bases between them. Germline V gene data show CDR1 as SGHRS and CDR2 as YFSETQ.

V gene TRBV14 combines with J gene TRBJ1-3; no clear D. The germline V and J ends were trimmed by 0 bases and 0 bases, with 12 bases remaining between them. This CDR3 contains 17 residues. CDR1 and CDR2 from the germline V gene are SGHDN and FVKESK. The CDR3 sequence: CASSQDLGRSSGNTIYF. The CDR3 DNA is TGTGCCAGCAGCCAAGATCTAGGGAGGAGCTCTGGAAACACCATATATTTT.

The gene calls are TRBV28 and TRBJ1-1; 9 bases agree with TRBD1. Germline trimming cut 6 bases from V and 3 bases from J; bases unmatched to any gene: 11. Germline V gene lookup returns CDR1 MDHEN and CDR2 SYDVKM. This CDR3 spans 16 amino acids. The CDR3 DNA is TGTGCCAGCAGCCCAACAGGGGGCGCGGGGTACACTGAAGCTTTCTTT. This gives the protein CASSPTGGAGYTEAFF.

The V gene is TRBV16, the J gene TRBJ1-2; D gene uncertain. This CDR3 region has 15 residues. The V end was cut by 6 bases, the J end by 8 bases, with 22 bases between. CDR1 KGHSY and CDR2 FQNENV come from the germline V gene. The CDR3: CASRRMEEALGGYTF. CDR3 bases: TGTGCCAGCAGACGGATGGAGGAGGCCCTGGGGGGCTACACCTTC.

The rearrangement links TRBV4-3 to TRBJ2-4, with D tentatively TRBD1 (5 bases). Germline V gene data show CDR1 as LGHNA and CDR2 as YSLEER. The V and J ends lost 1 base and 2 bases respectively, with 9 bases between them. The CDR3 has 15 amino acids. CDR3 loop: CASSQGAGSKNIQYF. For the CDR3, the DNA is TGCGCCAGCAGCCAAGGGGCAGGGTCCAAAAACATTCAGTACTTC.

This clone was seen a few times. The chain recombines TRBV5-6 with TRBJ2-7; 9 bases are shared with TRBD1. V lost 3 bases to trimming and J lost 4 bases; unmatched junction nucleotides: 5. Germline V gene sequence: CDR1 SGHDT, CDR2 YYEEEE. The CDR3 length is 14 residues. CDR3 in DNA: TGTGCCAGCAGCTGGGGACAGGGTTTTTACGAGCAGTACTTC. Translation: CASSWGQGFYEQYF.

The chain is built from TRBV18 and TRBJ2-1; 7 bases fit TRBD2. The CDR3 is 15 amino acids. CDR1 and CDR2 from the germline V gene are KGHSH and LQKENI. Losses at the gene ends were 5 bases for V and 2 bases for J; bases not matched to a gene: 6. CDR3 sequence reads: CASSALLAPYNEQFF. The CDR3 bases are TGTGCCAGCTCAGCCCTACTAGCGCCCTACAATGAGCAGTTCTTC.

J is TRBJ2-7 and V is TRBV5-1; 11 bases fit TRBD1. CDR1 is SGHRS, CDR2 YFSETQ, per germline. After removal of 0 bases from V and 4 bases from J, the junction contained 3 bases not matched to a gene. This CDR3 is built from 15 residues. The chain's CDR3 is CASSLGTGGLYEQYF. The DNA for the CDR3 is TGCGCCAGCAGCTTGGGGACAGGGGGCCTGTACGAGCAGTACTTC.

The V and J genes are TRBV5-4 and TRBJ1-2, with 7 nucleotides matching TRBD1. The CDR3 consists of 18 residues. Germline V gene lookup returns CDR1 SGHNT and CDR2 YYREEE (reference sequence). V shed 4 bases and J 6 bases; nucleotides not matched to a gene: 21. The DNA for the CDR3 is TGTGCCAGCAGCCCCGGTGGGCCAGGGGGTAGTTTGACGAATGGCTACACCTTC. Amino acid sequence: CASSPGGPGGSLTNGYTF.

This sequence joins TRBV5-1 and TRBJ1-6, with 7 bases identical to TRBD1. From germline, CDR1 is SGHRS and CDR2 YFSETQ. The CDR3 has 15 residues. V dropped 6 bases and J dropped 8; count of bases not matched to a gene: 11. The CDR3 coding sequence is TGCGCCAGCACCCCTTATGGACAGGCGGATTCACCCCTCCACTTT. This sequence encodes CASTPYGQADSPLHF.

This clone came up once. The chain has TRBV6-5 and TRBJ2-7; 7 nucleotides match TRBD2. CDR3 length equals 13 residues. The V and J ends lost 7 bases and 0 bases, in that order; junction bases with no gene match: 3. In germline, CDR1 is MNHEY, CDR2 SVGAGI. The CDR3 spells CASTRGDSYEQYF. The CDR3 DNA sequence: TGTGCCAGCACTCGGGGGGACTCCTACGAGCAGTACTTC.